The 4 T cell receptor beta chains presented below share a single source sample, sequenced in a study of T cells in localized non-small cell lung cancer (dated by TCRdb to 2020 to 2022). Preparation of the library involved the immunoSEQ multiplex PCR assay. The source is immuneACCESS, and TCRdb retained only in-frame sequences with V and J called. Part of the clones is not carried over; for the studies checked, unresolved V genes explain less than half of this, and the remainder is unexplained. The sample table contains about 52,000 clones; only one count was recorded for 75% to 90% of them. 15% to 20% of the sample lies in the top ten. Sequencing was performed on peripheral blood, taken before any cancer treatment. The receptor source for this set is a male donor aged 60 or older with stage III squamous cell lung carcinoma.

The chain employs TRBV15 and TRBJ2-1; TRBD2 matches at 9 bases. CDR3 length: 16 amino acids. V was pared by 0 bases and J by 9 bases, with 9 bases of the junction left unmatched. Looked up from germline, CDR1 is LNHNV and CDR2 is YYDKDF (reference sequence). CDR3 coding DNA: TGTGCCACCAGCAGAGATTCGGTAGCGGGAGAGGGTGAGCAGTTCTTC. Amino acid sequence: CATSRDSVAGEGEQFF.

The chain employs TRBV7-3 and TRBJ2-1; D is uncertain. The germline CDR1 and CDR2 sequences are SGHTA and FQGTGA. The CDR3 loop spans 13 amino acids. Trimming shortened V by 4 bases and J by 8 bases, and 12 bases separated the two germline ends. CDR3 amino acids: CASSYVRGYEQFF. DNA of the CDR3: TGTGCCAGCAGCTACGTTCGAGGCTATGAGCAGTTCTTC.

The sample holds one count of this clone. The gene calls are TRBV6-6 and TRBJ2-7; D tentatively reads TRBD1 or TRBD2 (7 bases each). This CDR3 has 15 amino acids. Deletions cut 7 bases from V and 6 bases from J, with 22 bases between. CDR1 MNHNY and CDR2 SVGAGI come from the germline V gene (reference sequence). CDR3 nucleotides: TGTGCCAGCATCATGCAGGGGGGGACAAGCGCCGAGCAGTACTTC. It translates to CASIMQGGTSAEQYF.

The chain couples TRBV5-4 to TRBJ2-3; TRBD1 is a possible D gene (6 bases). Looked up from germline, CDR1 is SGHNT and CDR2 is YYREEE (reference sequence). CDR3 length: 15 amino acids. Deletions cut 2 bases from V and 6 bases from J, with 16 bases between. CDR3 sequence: CASSFWARGYDTQYF. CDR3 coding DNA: TGTGCCAGCAGCTTTTGGGCAAGGGGGTATGATACGCAGTATTTT.